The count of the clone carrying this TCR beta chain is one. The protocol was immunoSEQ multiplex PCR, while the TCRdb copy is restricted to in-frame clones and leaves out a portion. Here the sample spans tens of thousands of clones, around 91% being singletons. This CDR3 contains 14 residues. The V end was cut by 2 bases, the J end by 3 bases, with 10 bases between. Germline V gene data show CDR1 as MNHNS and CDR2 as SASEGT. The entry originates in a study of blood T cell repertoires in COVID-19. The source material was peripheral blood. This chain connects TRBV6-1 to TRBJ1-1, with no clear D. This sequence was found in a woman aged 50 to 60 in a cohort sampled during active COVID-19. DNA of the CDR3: TGTGCCAGCAGTGAAACATGGCAGGACACTGAAGCTTTCTTT. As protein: CASSETWQDTEAFF.